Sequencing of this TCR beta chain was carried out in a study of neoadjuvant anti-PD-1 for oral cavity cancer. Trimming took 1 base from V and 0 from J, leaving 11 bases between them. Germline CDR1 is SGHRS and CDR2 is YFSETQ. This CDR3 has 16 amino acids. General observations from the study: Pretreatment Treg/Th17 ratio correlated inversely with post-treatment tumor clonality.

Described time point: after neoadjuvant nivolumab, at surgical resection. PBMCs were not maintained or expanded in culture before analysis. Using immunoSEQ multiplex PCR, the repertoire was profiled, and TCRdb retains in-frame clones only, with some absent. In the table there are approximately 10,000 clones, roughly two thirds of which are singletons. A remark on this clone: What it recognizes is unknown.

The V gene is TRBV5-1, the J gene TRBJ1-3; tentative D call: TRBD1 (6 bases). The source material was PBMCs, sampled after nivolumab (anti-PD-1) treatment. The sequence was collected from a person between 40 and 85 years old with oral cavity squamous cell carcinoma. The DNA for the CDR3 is TGCGCCAGCAGCTTGACAGGGACAAACTCTGGAAACACCATATATTTT. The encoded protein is CASSLTGTNSGNTIYF.